The present TCR beta chain was sequenced within a study of blood T cells in healthy people across ages. Only a few counts were recorded for this clonotype. Its cognate antigen is unknown. Germline CDR1 is KGHSH and CDR2 is LQKENI. The CDR3 spans 18 residues. The study's findings and limits: Per million T cells, TCR beta diversity dropped roughly linearly as age increased. Diversity was higher, and naive CD4+ cells more numerous, in long-lived donors than in aged donors.

For the second PCR, which ran for about 6 to 11 cycles, a sample-barcoded 5' primer and a J-beta primer mix were used. From the 5' RACE reads, TCRdb called clonotypes with MiXCR, one entry per CDR3 protein. The sample shows 1.5 million to 2 million distinct CDR3 sequences, roughly a third of them seen only once. This clonotype was sampled from a woman between 25 and 40 years old in good health. Sequenced: blood. This chain uses TRBV18 with TRBJ2-7; 10 bases match TRBD1. The J call may be in error: the DNA end matches TRBJ2-5 better. The CDR3 here is CASSPPGGRQGAQETQYF. CDR3 coding DNA: TGTGCCAGCTCACCACCGGGGGGAAGACAGGGGGCCCAGGAGACCCAGTACTTC.